The source of this T cell receptor beta chain is a study of T cell responses to AZD1222 COVID-19 vaccine listed by TCRdb under 2021. Regarding the complete study: Because spike-specific TCR depth and breadth did not differ between the two schedules, AZD1222 recipients who got a second dose at roughly 4 weeks were pooled with those who got a second dose at roughly 12 weeks. A total of 230 to 250 trial participants underwent TCR sequencing, of whom 207 received two doses of AZD1222 and about 25 received two doses of the MenACWY control vaccine. Enrollment into the trials was organized by age into subgroups of 18-55, 56-69 and 70-plus years, and those subgroups contained about 150, 27 and 61 TCR-sequenced participants, respectively. The paper as a whole reports these results and caveats: Participants were mostly white British and included more females than males, and it was suggested by the authors that clonal diversity may have been underestimated. The vaccine-associated CD4 TCRs covered the entire spike protein, and the dominant responses fell in regions 160-218 and 743-854. Reportedly, almost half of the unique spike-specific TCRs recognized epitopes lying outside the regions that are mutated in the B.1.351 and B.1.1.7 variants. Spike-specific TCR breadth and depth rose significantly after two AZD1222 doses compared with day 0 and with MenACWY recipients. In the small 56-69-year group, the increase in depth fell short of significance, most likely because of low power. Because no day 14 peak-response samples were available, repertoires were characterized only after the peak T cell response. Conclusions about previously exposed vaccinees are limited because only five to seven AZD1222 recipients were SARS-CoV-2 seropositive at baseline.

The intended sense of this specimen's time point label: baseline before first vaccination. Vaccinee samples were obtained from the UK trials COV001 and COV002, which included a single-blind randomized controlled phase 2/3 trial of AZD1222 (ChAdOx1 nCoV-19) in healthy adults. For TCRbeta chain sequencing, PBMC samples from trial participants were taken at day 0 and at day 28 after the second dose. CDR3 length: 12 amino acids, cysteine to phenylalanine. Of all the DNA, just the CDR3 is kept, 36 bases in frame from base 1. The germline V gene (reference sequence) specifies LGHDT as CDR1 and YNNKEL as CDR2. Trimming removed 4 bases from V and 10 bases from J, leaving 8 bases between the germline ends. The CDR3 regions of human TCRbeta chains were subjected to immunosequencing. Per the authors' processing: TCRs in the repertoires were matched against a reference library of SARS-CoV-2-specific TCRs that had been generated with the MIRA antigen-specificity platform. Breadth was defined as the fraction of unique TCRs that were SARS-CoV-2-associated, and depth was defined as the fraction of total T cells that were SARS-CoV-2-associated. Each spike-specific TCR was assigned to its reactive spike region and to a CD4 or CD8 class using the MIRA data. Log10-transformed breadth and depth values were compared by one-way ANOVA with Sidak's multiple comparisons tests. Entries here come from immuneACCESS through TCRdb and include only in-frame sequences with V and J called. Some clones fail to appear in such tables; in the studies checked, an unresolved V gene covers under half of the shortfall, and the cause of the remainder is unknown. That table is the source of V, J and clone size, and D and trimming were worked out from the DNA. This sample has more than 150,000 clones in its table, and just under 90% of those were observed once. The ten largest clones capture 5% to 7% of the sample.

This clone was counted once. Its cognate antigen has yet to be identified. Base qualities are missing; no much larger clone stands one base away. This TCR was sampled from an adult in good health. The sample consisted of peripheral blood, taken on day 0 of AZD1222 vaccination. The sequence joins TRBV3-1 (or the pseudogene TRBV3-2) to TRBJ1-6, with no confidently assigned D gene. CDR3 protein: CASSLLGSPLHF. The DNA is as follows: TGTGCCAGCAGCCTCTTGGGATCACCCCTCCACTTT.